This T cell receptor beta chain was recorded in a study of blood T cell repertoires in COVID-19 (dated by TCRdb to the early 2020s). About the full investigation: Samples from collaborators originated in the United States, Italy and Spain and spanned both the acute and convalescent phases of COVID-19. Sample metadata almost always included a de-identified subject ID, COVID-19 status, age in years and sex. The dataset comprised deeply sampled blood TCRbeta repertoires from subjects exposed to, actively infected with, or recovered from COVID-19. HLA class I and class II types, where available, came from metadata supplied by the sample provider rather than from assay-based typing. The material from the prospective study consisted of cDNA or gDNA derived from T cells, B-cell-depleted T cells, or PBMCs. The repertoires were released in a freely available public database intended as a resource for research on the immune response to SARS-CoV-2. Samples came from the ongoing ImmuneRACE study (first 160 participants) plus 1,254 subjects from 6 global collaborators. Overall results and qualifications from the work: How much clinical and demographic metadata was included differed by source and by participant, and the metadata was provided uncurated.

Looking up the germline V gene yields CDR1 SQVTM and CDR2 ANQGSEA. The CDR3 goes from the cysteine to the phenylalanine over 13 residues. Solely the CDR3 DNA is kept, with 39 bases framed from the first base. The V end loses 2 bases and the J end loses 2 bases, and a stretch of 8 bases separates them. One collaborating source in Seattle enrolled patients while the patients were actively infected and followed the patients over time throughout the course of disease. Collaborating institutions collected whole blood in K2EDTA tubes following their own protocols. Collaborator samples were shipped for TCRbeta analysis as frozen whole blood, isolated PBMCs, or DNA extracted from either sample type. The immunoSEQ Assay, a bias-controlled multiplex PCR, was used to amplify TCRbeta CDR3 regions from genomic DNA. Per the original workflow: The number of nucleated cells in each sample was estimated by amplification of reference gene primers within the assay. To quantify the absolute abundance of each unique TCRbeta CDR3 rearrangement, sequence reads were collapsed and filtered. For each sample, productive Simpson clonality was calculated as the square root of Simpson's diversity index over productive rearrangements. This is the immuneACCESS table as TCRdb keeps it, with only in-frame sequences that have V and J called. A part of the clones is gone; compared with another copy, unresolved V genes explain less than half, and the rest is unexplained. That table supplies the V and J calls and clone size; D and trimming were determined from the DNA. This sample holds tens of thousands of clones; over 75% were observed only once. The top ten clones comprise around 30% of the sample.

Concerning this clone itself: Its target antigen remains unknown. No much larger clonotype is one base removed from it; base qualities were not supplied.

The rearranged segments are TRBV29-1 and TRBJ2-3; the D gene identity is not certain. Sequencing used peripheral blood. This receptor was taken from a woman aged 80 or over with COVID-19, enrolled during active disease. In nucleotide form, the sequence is TGCAGCGTTGAAAGGAGTTTCACAGATACGCAGTATTTT. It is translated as CSVERSFTDTQYF.